Described below is a single T cell receptor beta chain sequence and its context. Assay used: immunoSEQ multiplex PCR; TCRdb lists only in-frame clones, some missing. The data hold about 260,000 clones, with around nine tenths observed a single time. These data are taken from a study of blood T cell repertoires in COVID-19. At the level of the study: In each case, the material was cDNA or gDNA derived from T cells, B-cell-depleted T cells, or PBMCs.

The CDR3 has 17 amino acids. V was clipped by 3 bases and J by 2 bases; unmatched bases: 9. Germline lookup yields CDR1 LGHNA and CDR2 YSLEER. The receptor was derived from a man aged 25-40 years with active or convalescent COVID-19. Input material: peripheral blood. This sequence joins TRBV4-3 and TRBJ1-5, with TRBD1 matching over 8 bases. DNA for the CDR3: TGCGCCAGCAGCCAGGGTACAGGGGGTTTTGGCAATCAGCCCCAGCATTTT. This translates into CASSQGTGGFGNQPQHF.